There are many counts of the clone carrying this T cell receptor (beta chain). Its antigen is unidentified. Sequencing was done on patients that had shown CD8+CD57+ cell expansion by flow cytometry. The sample originates from a study of CD8+CD57+ T cells in acquired aplastic anemia. The study's findings and limits: Patients and controls shared 25 to 35 CD8+ CDR3 sequences, which appeared highly expressed in patients and within their immunodominant clones.

It was genomic DNA that served as the template for profiling TCR beta VDJ and CDR3. TCRdb ran MiXCR on the reads and lists one entry per CDR3 protein. The table records around 120,000 distinct CDR3 sequences, almost 40% of them present only once. Germline CDR1 and CDR2: SGHTS and YDEGEE. Trimming cost V 0 bases and J 4 bases, with 13 bases left between them. This CDR3 comprises 15 residues. V gene TRBV5-8 combines with J gene TRBJ2-5; D may correspond to TRBD1 or TRBD2 (6 bases each). The TCR originated in a human donor with aplastic anemia. What was sequenced was sorted CD4+, CD8+, or CD8+CD57+ T cells (not recorded which) from PBMCs. CDR3: CASSLVGGPTETQYF. The CDR3 nucleotides are TGTGCCAGCAGCTTGGTCGGGGGCCCAACAGAGACCCAGTACTTC.